This note documents a single TCR beta chain sequence. Produced via immunoSEQ multiplex PCR; TCRdb's table is partial and in-frame only. Among more than 70,000 clones, roughly four fifths were seen once, and the ten largest hold 5%. This sample is drawn from a study of OX40 agonist ivuxolimab in advanced cancers. CDR3 size: 17 residues. Germline loops: CDR1 SGHTA, CDR2 FQGNSA. After removal of 1 base from V and 7 bases from J, the junction contained 4 bases not matched to a gene. This chain links TRBV7-2 with TRBJ2-1, with 16 bases aligning to TRBD2. The sequencing used CD4+ or CD8+ T cells sorted from blood, collected in a trial of the OX40 agonist ivuxolimab. The clonotype was recovered from an adult with an advanced solid tumor such as melanoma, head and neck, liver or kidney cancer. In nucleotides, the CDR3 is TGTGCCAGCAGCTTAGGTGGGACTAGCGGGGGGGCTAATGAGCAGTTCTTC. Its translation is CASSLGGTSGGANEQFF.